This T cell receptor beta chain was profiled in a study of blood T cells in healthy people across ages. The study, taken as a whole, reports: Observed TCR beta diversity per million T cells went down as age went up. This fall followed a roughly linear course with age.

Concerning this clonotype: What it binds is unknown.

A sample-barcoded 5' primer and a J-beta primer mix were used in a second PCR of roughly 6 to 11 cycles. One entry per CDR3 protein results from TCRdb running MiXCR on the 5' RACE reads. The sample contains roughly 1.5 million distinct CDR3 sequences, about 45% of which appear only once. This TCR derives from a woman aged 18-35 years in good health. The source material was blood.

The CDR3: CSAREGANSPLHF. As DNA, the CDR3 is TGCAGTGCTAGAGAGGGGGCTAATTCACCCCTCCACTTT. The chain combines TRBV20-1 with TRBJ1-6, with D perhaps TRBD1 (6 bases). This CDR3 contains 13 residues. Trimming took 0 bases from V and 6 from J, leaving 6 bases between them. Germline V gene lookup returns CDR1 DFQATT and CDR2 SNEGSKA (reference sequence).